The clone carrying this T cell receptor (beta chain) was detected only a few times. Its antigen is currently unknown. One entry per CDR3 protein results from TCRdb running MiXCR on the 5' RACE reads. This sample has approximately 300,000 distinct CDR3 sequences, with roughly 8.7% found just once. These data belong to a study of T cells after yellow fever vaccination. Whole-study context: Fractions with few cells were prepared using SMART-Seq v4 Ultra Low Input. Broader study findings: Researchers report a weaker secondary response that nonetheless peaked faster, day 5 versus 15. At less than 97% for CD4 and almost 90% for CD8, most primary-vaccination clones showed up again after the booster.

Trimming at V came to 6 bases and at J to 7 bases, leaving 10 bases not matched to a gene. This CDR3 has 14 residues. The V gene's germline CDR1 is MNHEY and CDR2 SVGEGT. The clonotype was recovered from a man aged 18 to 30 who received the YFV17D yellow fever vaccine. The chain couples TRBV6-2 or TRBV6-3 to TRBJ1-1; 8 bases agree with TRBD1. This specimen consisted of PBMCs, obtained on the day of the first yellow fever vaccination. CDR3 region: CASRIRDRLHEAFF. The CDR3 DNA follows: TGTGCCAGCAGGATCCGGGACAGGCTGCATGAAGCTTTCTTT.